The clone carrying this T cell receptor beta chain was picked up many times. Via MiXCR, TCRdb re-called the 5' RACE reads, giving one row per CDR3 protein. This sample carries some 560,000 distinct CDR3 sequences, less than 20% of them seen once, and the ten largest clones take around 15%. The data stem from a study of T cells after yellow fever vaccination. The specimen comprised PBMCs, sampled about 5 days after the first yellow fever vaccination. The sequence was collected from a man between 18 and 35 years old who received the YFV17D yellow fever vaccine.

CDR3 amino acids: CASSLLGGVHNEQFF. As DNA, the CDR3 is TGCGCCAGCAGCCTTCTGGGGGGGGTCCACAATGAGCAGTTCTTC. The J gene is TRBJ2-1, the V gene TRBV5-1; TRBD2 matches 7 bases. With 4 bases clipped from V and 5 bases from J, the junction kept 9 bases outside the gene matches. The CDR3 sequence is 15 residues long. In germline, CDR1 is SGHRS, CDR2 YFSETQ.